Each of the 15 T cell receptor beta chains below was sequenced from the same sample in a study of blood T cell repertoires in COVID-19. TCRdb's copy holds only in-frame clones and misses some; the assay was immunoSEQ multiplex PCR. The sample records 250,000 to 300,000 clones, 75% to 90% being singletons. Sequenced sample: peripheral blood. The source of these receptors is a middle-aged woman who had recovered from COVID-19.

The V gene is TRBV30, the J gene TRBJ1-1, with D possibly being TRBD1 (6 bases). Looked up from germline, CDR1 is GTSNPN and CDR2 is SVGIG (reference sequence). Trimming stripped 3 bases from V and 3 bases from J, with 17 bases between. The CDR3 sequence is 15 residues long. The CDR3 loop reads CAWRPTGLWDTEAFF. The CDR3 DNA sequence: TGTGCCTGGAGGCCCACAGGGCTTTGGGACACTGAAGCTTTCTTT.

CDR3 in amino acids: CAWSPGAFTYEQYF. DNA of the CDR3: TGTGCCTGGAGTCCTGGGGCTTTTACCTACGAGCAGTACTTC. This chain links TRBV30 with TRBJ2-7; TRBD1 might be the D (5 bases). Between the trimmed V and J ends, which lost 2 bases and 2 bases, there was a span of 13 bases. Germline V gives CDR1 GTSNPN, CDR2 SVGIG (reference sequence). The CDR3 runs to 14 residues.

The V gene is TRBV6-4, the J gene TRBJ1-2; perhaps TRBD1 as D (5 bases). This CDR3 region has 15 residues. V was cut by 5 bases and J by 0 bases, with 13 bases left in between. Looked up from germline, CDR1 is MRHNA and CDR2 is SNTAGT. CDR3 amino acids: CASSPNPTANYGYTF. The CDR3 DNA reads as TGTGCCAGCAGTCCGAACCCGACAGCTAACTATGGCTACACCTTC.

The rearrangement joins TRBV19 to TRBJ2-7; D is perhaps TRBD2 (7 bases). V gave up 3 bases and J gave up 4 bases, with 19 bases separating them. This CDR3 is 16 amino acids long. From germline, CDR1 is LNHDA and CDR2 SQIVND (reference sequence). The CDR3 sequence is CASSIRLGGRAYEQYF. Here the CDR3 DNA reads TGTGCCAGTAGTATCAGATTGGGGGGGCGCGCGTACGAGCAGTACTTC.

V gene TRBV18 combines with J gene TRBJ1-1; D might be TRBD1 (6 bases). V lost 3 bases and J lost 1, with 12 bases in between. The CDR3 is made up of 15 amino acids. Germline assignment: CDR1 KGHSH and CDR2 LQKENI. CDR3: CASSPSLGANTEAFF. The CDR3 region has the DNA TGTGCCAGCTCACCCTCCTTGGGGGCGAACACTGAAGCTTTCTTT.

J is TRBJ2-5 and V is TRBV3-1 (or the pseudogene TRBV3-2), with 12 bases identical to TRBD1. Trimming removed 4 bases from V and 5 bases from J; junction bases left unmatched: 2. Germline V gene sequence: CDR1 LGHDT, CDR2 YNNKEL (reference sequence). The CDR3 totals 14 residues. CDR3 residues: CASSLGTGGETQYF. CDR3 sequence (DNA): TGTGCCAGCAGCCTCGGGACAGGGGGCGAGACCCAGTACTTC.

V and J are TRBV19 and TRBJ2-3; TRBD1 aligns across 8 bases. The CDR3 consists of 15 residues. Losses at the gene ends were 4 bases for V and 1 base for J; bases not matched to a gene: 4. The germline CDR1 and CDR2 sequences are LNHDA and SQIVND (reference sequence). CDR3 in amino acids: CASSKGTGRTDTQYF. The CDR3 DNA reads as TGTGCCAGTAGTAAGGGGACAGGCCGCACAGATACGCAGTATTTT.

The chain recombines TRBV30 with TRBJ2-2; possible D gene TRBD2, 5 bases. Trimming cost V 2 bases and J 6 bases, with 16 bases left between them. The CDR3 runs to 15 residues. The V gene's germline CDR1 is GTSNPN and CDR2 SVGIG (reference sequence). CDR3 region: CAWSIGGGSSGELFF. CDR3 nucleotides: TGTGCCTGGAGTATTGGCGGAGGATCATCCGGGGAGCTGTTTTTT.

The chain employs TRBV4-1 and TRBJ2-7, with 12 bases matching TRBD2. V lost 2 bases to trimming and J lost 0 bases; unmatched junction nucleotides: 5. Germline V gene lookup returns CDR1 MGHRA and CDR2 YSYEKL. The CDR3 totals 17 residues. The chain's CDR3 is CASSQRTSGTISYEQYF. Written as DNA, the CDR3 is TGCGCCAGCAGCCAACGGACTAGCGGGACTATCTCCTACGAGCAGTACTTC.

The chain recombines TRBV30 with TRBJ2-3; D ambiguous. With 3 bases removed from V and 2 bases from J, the gap between germline ends came to 18 bases. The CDR3 consists of 16 residues. From germline, CDR1 is GTSNPN and CDR2 SVGIG (reference sequence). The CDR3 bases are TGTGCCTGGAGCCTTCCTAGGCGGCGGTACACAGATACGCAGTATTTT. As protein: CAWSLPRRRYTDTQYF.

This chain connects TRBV27 to TRBJ2-1, with D perhaps TRBD2 (6 bases). This CDR3 has 13 residues. CDR1 and CDR2 (germline): MNHEY, SMNVEV (reference sequence). V was pared by 6 bases and J by 8 bases, with 14 bases between. The CDR3: CASRPLATDEQFF. The CDR3 nucleotides are TGTGCCAGCAGACCACTAGCAACCGATGAGCAGTTCTTC.

V usage is TRBV3-1 (or the pseudogene TRBV3-2) and J usage is TRBJ2-3; TRBD2 agrees at 8 bases. The CDR3 is 16 amino acids. The junction had 8 bases not matched to a gene; V was cut back by 0 bases and J by 6 bases. CDR1 and CDR2 from the germline V gene are LGHDT and YNNKEL (reference sequence). CDR3 amino acids: CASSQEPRRLADTQYF. The CDR3, as DNA: TGTGCCAGCAGCCAAGAACCCCGTAGACTAGCGGATACGCAGTATTTT.

The chain is built from TRBV11-2 and TRBJ2-2; 12 positions agree with TRBD2. Looked up from germline, CDR1 is SGHAT and CDR2 is FQNNGV. The CDR3 runs 16 residues. Losses at the gene ends were 4 bases for V and 8 bases for J; bases not matched to a gene: 8. CDR3 sequence: CASSWRLAGEGGELFF. Here the CDR3 DNA reads TGTGCCAGCAGCTGGAGACTAGCGGGAGAGGGGGGGGAGCTGTTTTTT.

The J gene is TRBJ2-3, the V gene TRBV5-4; 12 bases map to TRBD2. In germline, CDR1 is SGHNT, CDR2 YYREEE (reference sequence). The CDR3 covers 15 residues. After removal of 4 bases from V and 5 bases from J, the junction contained 5 bases not matched to a gene. CDR3 in amino acids: CASSKPGLAGDTQYF. Written as DNA, the CDR3 is TGTGCCAGCAGCAAACCGGGACTAGCGGGAGATACGCAGTATTTT.

The chain carries TRBV19 and TRBJ2-2; D perhaps matches TRBD1 (6 bases). Germline V lookup: CDR1 LNHDA, CDR2 SQIVND (reference sequence). This CDR3 comprises 14 residues. The V gene lost 4 bases and the J gene lost 1 base, with 7 bases spanning the gap. The CDR3 nucleotides are TGTGCCAGTAGTAAGACAGGGAACACCGGGGAGCTGTTTTTT. Protein product: CASSKTGNTGELFF.